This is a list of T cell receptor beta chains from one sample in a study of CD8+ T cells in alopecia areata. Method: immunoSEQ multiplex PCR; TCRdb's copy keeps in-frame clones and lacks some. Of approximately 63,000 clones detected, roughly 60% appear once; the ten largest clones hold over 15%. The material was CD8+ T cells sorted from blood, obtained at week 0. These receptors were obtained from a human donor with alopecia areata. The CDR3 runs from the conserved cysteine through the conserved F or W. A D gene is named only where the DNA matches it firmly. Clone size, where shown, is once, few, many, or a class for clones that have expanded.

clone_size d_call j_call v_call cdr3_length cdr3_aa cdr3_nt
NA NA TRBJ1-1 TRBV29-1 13 CSVREGGYTEAFF TGCAGCGTCAGGGAGGGGGGGTACACTGAAGCTTTCTTT
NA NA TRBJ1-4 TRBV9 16 CASSVGERTSGEKLFF TGTGCCAGCAGCGTAGGGGAAAGGACATCGGGTGAAAAACTGTTTTTT
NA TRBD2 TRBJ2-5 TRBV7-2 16 CASSYRLAGEGETQYF TGTGCCAGCAGCTACCGACTAGCGGGAGAGGGAGAGACCCAGTACTTC
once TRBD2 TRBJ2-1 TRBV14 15 CASSQGAGVYNEQFF TGTGCCAGCAGCCAAGGAGCGGGGGTGTACAATGAGCAGTTCTTC
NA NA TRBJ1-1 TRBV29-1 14 CSAETDGPPTEAFF TGCAGCGCTGAAACCGACGGGCCCCCCACTGAAGCTTTCTTT
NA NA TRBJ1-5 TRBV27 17 CASSPMTTGLLNQPQHF TGTGCCAGCAGCCCAATGACTACAGGGTTGCTCAATCAGCCCCAGCATTTT
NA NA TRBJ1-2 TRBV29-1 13 CSVEARDGYGYTF TGCAGCGTTGAAGCGAGGGATGGCTATGGCTACACCTTC
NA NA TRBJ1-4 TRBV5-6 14 CASSPIRDVGKLFF TGTGCCAGCAGCCCTATTCGGGACGTCGGAAAACTGTTTTTT
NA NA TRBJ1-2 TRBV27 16 CASSLVSRYGLSGYTF TGTGCCAGCAGTTTAGTTTCACGGTATGGACTGAGTGGCTACACCTTC
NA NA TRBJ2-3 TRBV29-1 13 CSVERSNTDTQYF TGCAGCGTTGAACGATCAAACACAGATACGCAGTATTTT
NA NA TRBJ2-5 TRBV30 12 CAWISSPETQYF TGTGCCTGGATTTCTAGCCCGGAGACCCAGTACTTC
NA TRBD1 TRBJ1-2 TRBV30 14 CAWSVGRGSNGYTF TGTGCCTGGAGTGTCGGCAGGGGGTCGAATGGCTACACCTTC